The 6 T cell receptor beta chains reported below all come from one sample, sequenced in a study of blood T cell repertoires in COVID-19. This table comes from immunoSEQ multiplex PCR, and its TCRdb copy is limited to in-frame clones, with some not included. This table holds about 280,000 clones, approximately 89% found once. The specimen was PBMCs or T cells enriched from blood (not recorded which). The origin of the receptors is a man between 35 and 55 years old who had been exposed to COVID-19.

This rearrangement joins TRBV5-8 to TRBJ1-2, with 9 bases that match TRBD1. CDR3 size: 17 residues. CDR1 is SGHTS and CDR2 is YDEGEE in the germline V gene. Unmatched junction bases numbered 7, after V lost 0 bases and J lost 1 base. The CDR3 DNA is TGTGCCAGCAGCTTGGGTCGGACAGGGGCCCTTAACTATGGCTACACCTTC. This gives the protein CASSLGRTGALNYGYTF.

V usage is TRBV9 and J usage is TRBJ1-1; D call uncertain. The V gene lost 3 bases and the J gene lost 0 bases, with 9 bases spanning the gap. CDR1 SGDLS and CDR2 YYNGEE come from the germline V gene. CDR3 length equals 14 residues. CDR3 DNA: TGTGCCAGCAGCGCTGTGAGGCTGAACACTGAAGCTTTCTTT. It codes for CASSAVRLNTEAFF.

V and J are TRBV30 and TRBJ2-2, with D tentatively TRBD1 (5 bases). This CDR3 spans 12 amino acids. Germline CDR1 reads GTSNPN; CDR2 reads SVGIG (reference sequence). V shed 3 bases and J shed 6 bases, with 8 bases lying between them. This CDR3 reads CAWSQGPGELFF. The CDR3, as DNA: TGTGCCTGGAGCCAGGGCCCCGGGGAGCTGTTTTTT.

The chain carries TRBV5-1 and TRBJ2-2, with D hard to call. CDR3 size: 14 residues. V lost 5 bases and J 2 bases, leaving 10 bases between the germline ends. CDR1 is SGHRS and CDR2 is YFSETQ in the germline V gene. The CDR3 is CASSPELNTGELFF. For the CDR3, the DNA is TGCGCCAGCAGTCCGGAACTAAACACCGGGGAGCTGTTTTTT.

This chain connects TRBV28 to TRBJ1-3, with D unclear. Per the germline V gene, CDR1 is MDHEN and CDR2 is SYDVKM. V lost 5 bases and J lost 3, with 14 bases in between. The CDR3 is 15 amino acids. The CDR3 reads CASSQTYEGGNTIYF. CDR3 sequence (DNA): TGTGCCAGCAGTCAAACTTATGAGGGTGGAAACACCATATATTTT.

Turning to this clone: Additional DNA sequences in this sample encode the identical CDR3. This chain connects TRBV19 to TRBJ2-5, with unresolved D. This CDR3 spans 13 amino acids. CDR1 and CDR2 from the germline V gene are LNHDA and SQIVND (reference sequence). V dropped 3 bases and J dropped 2 bases, with 7 bases sitting between them. CDR3 sequence reads: CASSIGLQETQYF. In DNA form, the CDR3 reads TGTGCCAGTAGTATTGGCCTGCAAGAGACCCAGTACTTC.